Sequencing of this TCR beta chain was carried out in a study of blood T cell repertoires in COVID-19. Study summary: Some COVID-19 samples were acute and others convalescent; all came from the United States, Italy and Spain. In each case, the material was cDNA or gDNA derived from T cells, B-cell-depleted T cells, or PBMCs.

Seattle enrolled patients during active infection and tracked them longitudinally. Original data processing: The assay estimated nucleated cells by amplifying reference gene primers. Here immunoSEQ multiplex PCR was the method, and the copy in TCRdb shows in-frame clones only, minus some. V, J and clone size are taken as reported in that table, and D and trimming were inferred from the DNA itself. The profile shows just under 350,000 clones, 75% to 90% of them singletons. Trimming pared 1 base from V and 7 bases from J, leaving 20 bases between. Germline assignment: CDR1 SGHDT and CDR2 YYEEEE. The CDR3 is made up of 17 amino acids.

The chain has TRBV5-6 and TRBJ1-4; D possibly corresponds to TRBD1 (5 bases). The clonotype was recovered from a woman aged 45-65 years with COVID-19, enrolled during active disease. Sequencing was done on a sample of peripheral blood. Written as DNA, the CDR3 is TGTGCCAGCAGCTTGTTTGGCACGGGGGATAAGGGTGAAAAACTGTTTTTT. The encoded protein is CASSLFGTGDKGEKLFF.